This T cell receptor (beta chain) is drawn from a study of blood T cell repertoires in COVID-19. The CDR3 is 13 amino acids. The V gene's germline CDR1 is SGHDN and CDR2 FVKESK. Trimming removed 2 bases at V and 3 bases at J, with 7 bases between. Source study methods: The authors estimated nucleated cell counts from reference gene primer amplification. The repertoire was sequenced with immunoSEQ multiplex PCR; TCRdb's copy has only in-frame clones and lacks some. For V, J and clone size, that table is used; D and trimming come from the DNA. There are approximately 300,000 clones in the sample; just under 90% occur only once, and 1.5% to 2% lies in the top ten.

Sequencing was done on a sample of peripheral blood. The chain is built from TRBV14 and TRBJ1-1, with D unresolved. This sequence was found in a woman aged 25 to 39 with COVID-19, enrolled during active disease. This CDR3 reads CASSQSIYTEAFF. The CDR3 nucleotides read TGTGCCAGCAGCCAATCTATCTACACTGAAGCTTTCTTT.